Sequencing of this T cell receptor (beta chain) was carried out in a study of OX40 agonist ivuxolimab in advanced cancers. Study details: The dose-escalation cohort had hepatocellular carcinoma, melanoma, renal cell or head and neck cancer.

The assay was immunoSEQ multiplex PCR, and TCRdb's table has in-frame clones only and misses some. This sample has more than 45,000 clones; about 88% occur once, and the top ten carry 4.7%. The CDR3 is made up of 15 amino acids. V gave up 2 bases and J gave up 6 bases, with 17 bases separating them. The V gene's germline CDR1 is SGHTA and CDR2 FQGNSA. Whole-study results and caveats: Doses of 0.1 to 3.0 mg/kg were accompanied by clonal expansion of CD4+ and CD8+ blood T cells by week 6.

Regarding this clone: Its matching antigen is unknown.

The sequence came from an adult with an advanced solid tumor such as melanoma, head and neck, liver or kidney cancer. Sequencing used CD4+ or CD8+ T cells sorted from blood, obtained in a trial of the OX40 agonist ivuxolimab. The rearrangement links TRBV7-2 to TRBJ2-7; D is perhaps TRBD1 or TRBD2 (5 bases each). CDR3 sequence reads: CASSLSGPGEGEQYF. DNA of the CDR3: TGTGCCAGCAGCTTATCGGGACCCGGAGAGGGCGAGCAGTACTTC. The variable domain in full, with the rest retrieved from reference TRBV7-2 and TRBJ2-7, is GAGVSQSPSNKVTEKGKDVELRCDPISGHTALYWYRQSLGQGLEFLIYFQGNSAPDKSGLPSDRFSAERTGGSVSTLTIQRTQQEDSAVYLCASSLSGPGEGEQYFGPGTRLTVT.